The 32 T cell receptor beta chains below all came from one sample that was sequenced in a study of early T cells in non-severe SARS-CoV-2 infection. TCRdb redid the calling of the 5' RACE reads with MiXCR, one entry per CDR3 protein. The sample records roughly 83,000 distinct CDR3 sequences, over 9.5% being singletons. Material: whole blood, obtained at baseline. The receptors come from an adult who was a healthcare worker with PCR-confirmed SARS-CoV-2 infection or an uninfected control (not recorded which).

This chain links TRBV5-1 with TRBJ2-3, with a tentative D call TRBD2 (6 bases). CDR1 and CDR2 from the germline V gene are SGHRS and YFSETQ. The CDR3 loop spans 16 amino acids. Trimming removed 5 bases at V and 2 bases at J, with 18 bases between. CDR3 region: CASSTVAATITDTQYF. The CDR3 DNA reads as TGCGCCAGCAGTACTGTAGCGGCCACTATCACAGATACGCAGTATTTT. Combining the CDR3 with reference TRBV5-1 and TRBJ2-3 gives the whole variable domain KAGVTQTPRYLIKTRGQQVTLSCSPISGHRSVSWYQQTPGQGLQFLFEYFSETQRNKGNFPGRFSGRQFSNSRSEMNVSTLELGDSALYLCASSTVAATITDTQYFGPGTRLTVL.

This clonotype was observed a handful of times. The genes are TRBV7-2 and TRBJ1-4; 7 nucleotides match TRBD1. Germline CDR1 and CDR2: SGHTA and FQGNSA. The CDR3 loop spans 15 amino acids. V dropped 4 bases and J dropped 3; count of bases not matched to a gene: 5. CDR3 sequence reads: CASSSQTGPNEKLFF. The CDR3 nucleotides are TGTGCCAGCAGCTCTCAGACAGGGCCTAATGAAAAACTGTTTTTT.

This sequence joins TRBV9 and TRBJ2-2, with D tentatively TRBD2 (6 bases). V shed 4 bases and J shed 10 bases, with 17 bases lying between them. Germline CDR1 SGDLS, CDR2 YYNGEE. This CDR3 contains 14 residues. The CDR3 DNA reads TGTGCCAGCAGCCCCAATTGGGGACTCGAGGAGCTGTTTTTT. Translating it yields CASSPNWGLEELFF.

This clonotype was counted between two and nine times. The V and J genes are TRBV29-1 and TRBJ1-1, with 7 nucleotides matching TRBD1. The CDR3 is 14 residues long. V lost 8 bases, J lost 6 bases, and 15 bases stayed unmatched. Germline CDR1 SQVTM, CDR2 ANQGSEA. In nucleotides, the CDR3 is TGCAGCATCGCGCCCGACAGGGTAGGGGCTGAAGCTTTCTTT. It yields the protein CSIAPDRVGAEAFF.

The V gene is TRBV7-8, the J gene TRBJ2-1; 10 bases are a match to TRBD2. CDR1 and CDR2 from the germline V gene are SGHVS and FQNEAQ. The V and J ends lost 5 bases and 4 bases, in that order; junction bases with no gene match: 5. The CDR3 spans 15 residues. CDR3: CASSPSGSRYNEQFF. CDR3 nucleotide sequence: TGTGCCAGCAGCCCTAGCGGGAGTAGGTACAATGAGCAGTTCTTC.

This clonotype came up many times. This chain connects TRBV28 to TRBJ2-7; D unclear. The CDR3 is 14 amino acids. Germline-derived CDR1 and CDR2 are MDHEN and SYDVKM. V lost 3 bases to trimming and J lost 0 bases, with 9 bases between them. This chain's CDR3 is CASSFVLSSYEQYF. CDR3 in DNA: TGTGCCAGCAGTTTCGTCCTGAGCTCCTACGAGCAGTACTTC.

This clonotype was picked up a small number of times. The genes are TRBV28 and TRBJ1-1; TRBD1 agrees at 7 bases. The V and J ends lost 3 bases and 7 bases, in that order; junction bases with no gene match: 5. The germline CDR1 and CDR2 sequences are MDHEN and SYDVKM. The CDR3 loop spans 13 amino acids. The chain's CDR3 is CASSFPGGNEAFF. In nucleotides, the CDR3 is TGTGCCAGCAGTTTTCCAGGGGGGAATGAAGCTTTCTTT.

This clonotype was recorded at least ten times. This chain uses TRBV18 with TRBJ2-1, with 7 bases lining up with TRBD2. The CDR3 loop spans 15 amino acids. V dropped 0 bases and J dropped 9; count of bases not matched to a gene: 8. Germline V CDR1 and CDR2: KGHSH, LQKENI. The CDR3 sequence is CASSPPILTSTEQFF. The DNA of the CDR3 is TGTGCCAGCTCACCACCGATTTTGACTAGCACTGAGCAGTTCTTC.

This clonotype was detected many times. The genes are TRBV9 and TRBJ1-6, with D uncertain. This CDR3 comprises 13 residues. From germline, CDR1 is SGDLS and CDR2 YYNGEE. Trimming stripped 4 bases from V and 8 bases from J, with 10 bases between. CDR3 in amino acids: CASSTSRDSPLHF. CDR3 bases: TGTGCCAGCAGCACAAGTAGGGATTCACCCCTCCACTTT.

This clonotype was observed at least ten times. The rearrangement uses TRBV27 and TRBJ1-1; D not certain. The CDR3 contains 12 residues. The germline gives CDR1 MNHEY, CDR2 SMNVEV (reference sequence). V shed 8 bases and J shed 5 bases, with 12 bases lying between them. The CDR3 coding sequence is TGTGCCAGCCGAAATCGGGGAACTGAAGCTTTCTTT. It yields the protein CASRNRGTEAFF.

The table lists this clonotype with many counts. The genes are TRBV19 and TRBJ2-1; possibly TRBD2 for D (6 bases). Trimming removed 7 bases from V and 8 bases from J, with 9 bases in between. Germline CDR1 and CDR2: LNHDA and SQIVND (reference sequence). This CDR3 contains 11 residues. The CDR3 protein is CASTWGDEQFF. The CDR3 region has the DNA TGTGCCAGTACTTGGGGGGATGAGCAGTTCTTC.

The chain couples TRBV5-1 to TRBJ1-6, with a weak D call TRBD1 (6 bases). The ends were cut back, 4 bases at V and 0 bases at J, with 11 bases in the middle. This CDR3 is built from 16 residues. The germline CDR1 and CDR2 sequences are SGHRS and YFSETQ. The DNA of the CDR3 is TGCGCCAGCAGCCGGCAGGGGAACTCCTATAATTCACCCCTCCACTTT. Its protein is CASSRQGNSYNSPLHF.

In its sample, this clonotype was seen a few times. This chain uses TRBV19 with TRBJ1-2; D gene unclear. Germline lookup yields CDR1 LNHDA and CDR2 SQIVND (reference sequence). The CDR3 is made up of 14 amino acids. V was shortened by 2 bases and J by 3 bases, with 10 bases between the two germline ends. DNA for the CDR3: TGTGCCAGTAGTATACGTCCCGGGGACTATGGCTACACCTTC. Translation gives CASSIRPGDYGYTF.

The V call is TRBV20-1, the J call TRBJ2-3, with D possibly matching TRBD1 (5 bases). The CDR3 is made up of 15 amino acids. V gave up 6 bases and J gave up 3 bases, with 19 bases separating them. Germline CDR1 is DFQATT and CDR2 is SNEGSKA (reference sequence). This chain's CDR3 is CSAQVLRSRTDTQYF. CDR3 in DNA: TGCAGTGCACAGGTACTAAGAAGCAGGACAGATACGCAGTATTTT.

This clonotype was recorded many times. CDR3 bases: TGCAGTGCTAGAACCCTATTACCGGGGAGGACTGAAGCTTTCTTT. This codes for CSARTLLPGRTEAFF. The rearrangement links TRBV20-1 to TRBJ1-1, with D hard to call. Per germline, CDR1 DFQATT and CDR2 SNEGSKA (reference sequence). V was pared by 2 bases and J by 5 bases, with 18 bases between. The CDR3 extends over 15 amino acids.

The rearrangement links TRBV12-3 or TRBV12-4 to TRBJ2-1; maybe TRBD2 (6 bases). CDR3 length equals 16 residues. V lost 1 base to trimming and J lost 12 bases, with 22 bases between them. The CDR3 protein is CASSLGTAGLSLRQFF. Written as DNA, the CDR3 is TGTGCCAGCAGTTTAGGAACGGCGGGACTGTCGCTTAGGCAGTTCTTC.

This clonotype was detected many times. CDR3 protein: CASSFYRGSGANVLTF. As DNA, the CDR3 is TGTGCCAGCAGTTTCTACAGGGGCTCTGGGGCCAACGTCCTGACTTTC. This chain joins TRBV2 and TRBJ2-6; 7 bases agree with TRBD1. Germline values: CDR1 SNHLY, CDR2 FYNNEI. This CDR3 is built from 16 residues. J lost 0 bases, V lost 5 bases, and 4 bases had no gene match.

V usage is TRBV11-2 and J usage is TRBJ2-3; no firm D call. The germline gives CDR1 SGHAT, CDR2 FQNNGV. Trimming shortened V by 8 bases and J by 6 bases, and 6 bases separated the two germline ends. There are 10 residues in the CDR3. For the CDR3, the DNA is TGTGCCAGCGCTGGGGATACGCAGTATTTT. This gives the protein CASAGDTQYF.

This clonotype was detected many times. This chain connects TRBV20-1 to TRBJ2-7, with 7 bases identical to TRBD2. The germline V gene encodes CDR1 DFQATT and CDR2 SNEGSKA (reference sequence). The CDR3 loop spans 16 amino acids. V lost 0 bases, J lost 4 bases, and 12 bases stayed unmatched. For the CDR3, the DNA is TGCAGTGCTAGAGATTGGGGCGGCGGGAGTGGTTACGAGCAGTACTTC. This translates into CSARDWGGGSGYEQYF.

The chain employs TRBV4-1 and TRBJ2-7; 8 bases align to TRBD1. The CDR3 contains 15 residues. V trimming: 0 bases; J trimming: 0 bases; junction bases outside the gene matches: 1. Germline CDR1 MGHRA, CDR2 YSYEKL. The chain's CDR3 is CASSQEDRASYEQYF. CDR3 coding DNA: TGCGCCAGCAGCCAAGAGGACAGGGCCTCCTACGAGCAGTACTTC.

The V gene is TRBV18, the J gene TRBJ1-1, with D hard to call. Germline V gene lookup returns CDR1 KGHSH and CDR2 LQKENI. This CDR3 region has 15 residues. Trimming removed 2 bases at V and 1 base at J, with 11 bases between. CDR3 DNA: TGTGCCAGCTCACCAGTTGAGGCACAGAACACTGAAGCTTTCTTT. Its translation: CASSPVEAQNTEAFF.

This clonotype was counted only a few times. This rearrangement joins TRBV21-1 to TRBJ2-2; the table's TRBD1 call for D was not verified on the DNA. TRBV21-1 has pseudogene status. The CDR3 has 14 amino acids. Here the CDR3 DNA reads TGTGCCAGCAGCAAAAGCCCGGTTTCCGGGGAGCTGTTTTTT. Translating gives CASSKSPVSGELFF.

The chain recombines TRBV28 with TRBJ2-2, with D possibly TRBD1 on 5 matching bases. CDR3 length: 18 amino acids. Per germline, CDR1 MDHEN and CDR2 SYDVKM. The V and J ends lost 3 bases and 7 bases respectively, with 24 bases between them. CDR3 sequence reads: CASSFPWSARVEGGELFF. CDR3 coding DNA: TGTGCCAGCAGTTTCCCCTGGTCGGCCAGGGTAGAAGGCGGGGAGCTGTTTTTT.

This clonotype was picked up a small number of times. The genes are TRBV2 and TRBJ2-7; the D is unclear. V dropped 4 bases and J dropped 3 bases, with 10 bases sitting between them. Looked up from germline, CDR1 is SNHLY and CDR2 is FYNNEI. This CDR3 region has 13 residues. The CDR3 sequence: CASSVTTFYEQYF. As DNA, the CDR3 is TGTGCCAGCAGTGTCACAACGTTCTACGAGCAGTACTTC.

The sample holds a few counts of this clonotype. For the CDR3, the DNA is TGTGCCAGCAGCGGCCGACAGGTACCATATGGCTACACCTTC. Translating gives CASSGRQVPYGYTF. The V gene is TRBV13, the J gene TRBJ1-2, with TRBD1 as a possible D gene (6 bases). The CDR3 covers 14 residues. Germline CDR1 reads PRHDT; CDR2 reads FYEKMQ (reference sequence). The V end lost 5 bases, the J end lost 5 bases, and 15 bases lay between the germline ends.

This clonotype was detected a few times. The chain carries TRBV7-9 and TRBJ2-7, with 14 bases fitting TRBD2. The germline gives CDR1 SEHNR, CDR2 FQNEAQ (reference sequence). V shed 5 bases, J shed 3 bases, and the junction held 6 bases outside the gene matches. This CDR3 is 16 amino acids long. The CDR3 nucleotides are TGTGCCAGCAGCCCGGGACTAGCGGGAGACATCTACGAGCAGTACTTC. It is translated as CASSPGLAGDIYEQYF.

This clonotype was picked up many times. This chain uses TRBV20-1 with TRBJ2-7; 8 bases line up with TRBD1. CDR3 length: 12 residues. The junction had 5 bases not matched to a gene; V was cut back by 6 bases and J by 4 bases. The germline gives CDR1 DFQATT, CDR2 SNEGSKA (reference sequence). The CDR3 region has the DNA TGCAGTGCAACGACAGGGGTATACGAGCAGTACTTC. Encoded protein: CSATTGVYEQYF.

The rearrangement joins TRBV9 to TRBJ2-7; 7 bases align to TRBD1. The junction had 4 bases not matched to a gene; V was cut back by 0 bases and J by 1 base. Germline V gene lookup returns CDR1 SGDLS and CDR2 YYNGEE. The CDR3 runs 15 residues. The CDR3 protein is CASSVEAGGSYEQYF. CDR3 DNA: TGTGCCAGCAGCGTAGAGGCAGGGGGTTCCTACGAGCAGTACTTC.

This chain uses TRBV3-1 with TRBJ2-7; a possible D gene is TRBD1 (7 bases). The V end lost 3 bases, the J end lost 2 bases, and 11 bases lay between the germline ends. Germline V gene lookup returns CDR1 LGHDT and CDR2 YNNKEL (reference sequence). This CDR3 region has 14 residues. CDR3 loop: CASSHRGDTYEQYF. The CDR3 bases are TGTGCCAGCAGCCACAGGGGGGATACCTACGAGCAGTACTTC.

The chain links TRBV7-3 to TRBJ2-5; the D gene is possibly TRBD1 (7 bases). This CDR3 is 15 amino acids long. Per germline, CDR1 SGHTA and CDR2 FQGTGA. V was clipped by 2 bases and J by 1 base, with 11 bases between them. The CDR3 DNA sequence: TGTGCCAGCAGCTTAGGGGGGACAGTCCAAGAGACCCAGTACTTC. Its translation: CASSLGGTVQETQYF.

The chain couples TRBV7-3 to TRBJ2-3, with D hard to call. The CDR3 spans 14 residues. The V gene lost 5 bases and the J gene lost 6 bases, with 15 bases spanning the gap. The V gene's germline CDR1 is SGHTA and CDR2 FQGTGA. The CDR3 region has the DNA TGTGCCAGCAGCCCTAACACCCTGCTGGATACGCAGTATTTT. It is translated as CASSPNTLLDTQYF.

In this sample, this clonotype turned up a few times. The chain couples TRBV11-3 to TRBJ1-5; D perhaps matches TRBD1 (6 bases). This CDR3 is built from 16 residues. V was shortened by 6 bases and J by 0 bases, with 15 bases between the two germline ends. Germline V CDR1 and CDR2: SGHNT, YENEEA. The CDR3 sequence is CASSHPYRDSNQPQHF. For the CDR3, the DNA is TGTGCCAGCAGTCATCCTTACAGGGATAGCAATCAGCCCCAGCATTTT.